Included here is one T cell receptor (beta chain) sequence, with context. The antigen is undetermined. This CDR3 has 16 amino acids. V lost 0 bases to trimming and J lost 2 bases; unmatched junction nucleotides: 6. The germline V gene has CDR1 LNHNV and CDR2 YYDKDF (reference sequence). This entry comes from a study of cytomegalovirus exposure and HLA in healthy donors. Broader study findings: Because they were indistinguishable, some V segments, including TRBV6-2 and TRBV6-3, were excluded.

PCR involved 60 Vbeta and 13 Jbeta primers. Per the authors' pipeline: Later analysis identified tens of millions of unique TCR beta chains, 8.5 million to 13 million shared. Some clones are missing from TCRdb's copy, which holds only in-frame ones; the method was immunoSEQ multiplex PCR. V and J calls and clone size follow that table, whereas D and trimming were derived from the DNA. In the table there are about 160,000 clones, 60% to 85% of which are singletons. The specimen was PBMCs. This chain uses TRBV15 with TRBJ2-5; 7 bases fit TRBD1. The source of this sequence is a male donor in good health and CMV-seropositive. The CDR3 nucleotides are TGTGCCACCAGCAGAGAGGGTGGGGGACAGCAAGAGACCCAGTACTTC. Amino acid sequence: CATSREGGGQQETQYF.